The T cell receptor beta chain described here comes from a study of blood T cells in healthy people across ages. Russia was home to the donors, healthy Caucasian individuals aged roughly 6 to 95. Isolation yielded PBMCs, at least 6 million per sample, in every case. The CDR3 is made up of 17 amino acids. Germline CDR1 and CDR2: MNHNY and SVGAGI (reference sequence). V shed 0 bases and J shed 5 bases, with 20 bases lying between them. This clonotype was counted a single time. Its target is not known. Whole-study results and caveats: Older individuals had lower TCR beta diversity per million T cells (the decline was roughly linear).

A J-beta primer mix and a sample-barcoded 5' primer were used in a second PCR of about 6 to 12 cycles. TCRdb reanalysed the 5' RACE reads using MiXCR and keeps one entry per CDR3 protein. This table has approximately 600,000 distinct CDR3 sequences, 58% appearing once. The sample was blood. This rearrangement joins TRBV6-6 to TRBJ2-7, with D possibly being TRBD1 (6 bases). The TCR originated in a man in his sixties in good health. The DNA for the CDR3 is TGTGCCAGCAGTTACTCTTCTTTGGGGGCGAGCTGGGACGAGCAGTACTTC. This codes for CASSYSSLGASWDEQYF.